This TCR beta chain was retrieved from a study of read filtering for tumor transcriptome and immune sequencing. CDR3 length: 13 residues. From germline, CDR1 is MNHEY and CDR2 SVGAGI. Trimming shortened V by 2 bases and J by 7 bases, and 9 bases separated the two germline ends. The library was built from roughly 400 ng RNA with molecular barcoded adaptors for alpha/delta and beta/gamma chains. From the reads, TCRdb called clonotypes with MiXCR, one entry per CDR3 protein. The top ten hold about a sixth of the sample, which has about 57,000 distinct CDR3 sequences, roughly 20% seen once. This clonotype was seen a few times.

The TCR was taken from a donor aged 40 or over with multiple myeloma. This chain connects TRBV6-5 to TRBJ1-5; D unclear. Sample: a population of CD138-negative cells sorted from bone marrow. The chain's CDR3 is CASSYGVWQPQHF. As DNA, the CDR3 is TGTGCCAGCAGTTACGGGGTCTGGCAGCCCCAGCATTTT.